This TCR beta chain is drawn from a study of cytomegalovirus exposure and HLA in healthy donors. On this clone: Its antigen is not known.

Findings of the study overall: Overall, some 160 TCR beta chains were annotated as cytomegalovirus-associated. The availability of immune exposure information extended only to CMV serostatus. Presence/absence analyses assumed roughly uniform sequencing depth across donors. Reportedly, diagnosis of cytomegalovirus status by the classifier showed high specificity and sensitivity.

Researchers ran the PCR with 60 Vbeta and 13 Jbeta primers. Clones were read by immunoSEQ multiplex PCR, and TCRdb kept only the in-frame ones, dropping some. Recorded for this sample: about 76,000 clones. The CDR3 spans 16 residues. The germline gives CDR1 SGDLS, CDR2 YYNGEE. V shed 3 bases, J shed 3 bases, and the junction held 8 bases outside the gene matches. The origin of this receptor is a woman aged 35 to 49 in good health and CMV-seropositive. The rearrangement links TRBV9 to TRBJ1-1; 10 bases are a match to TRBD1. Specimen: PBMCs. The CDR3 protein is CASSARDRGKDTEAFF. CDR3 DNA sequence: TGTGCCAGCAGCGCCCGGGACAGGGGAAAGGACACTGAAGCTTTCTTT.